A single sample gave rise to the 15 T cell receptor beta chains below, sequenced in a study of beta chain features in type 1 diabetes. Expressed TCRB transcripts got sequenced, as all isolated RNA was reverse transcribed. Method: immunoSEQ multiplex PCR; TCRdb's copy keeps in-frame clones and lacks some. The top ten hold almost 0.65% of the sample, which has 150,000 or so clones, over 8% seen once. Sample: central memory CD4+ T cells from blood. The receptors stem from a woman in her forties in good health.

This clone has a count of ten or more. The gene calls are TRBV5-6 and TRBJ2-6, with 8 positions matching TRBD1. The ends lost 1 base at V and 2 bases at J; junction bases unmatched: 2. Germline V gives CDR1 SGHDT, CDR2 YYEEEE. The CDR3 length is 16 residues. The CDR3 is CASSLTGGTGANVLTF. CDR3 coding DNA: TGTGCCAGCAGCTTGACAGGGGGGACTGGGGCCAACGTCCTGACTTTC.

This clone was detected a few times. This rearrangement joins TRBV7-8 to TRBJ1-5; 7 positions match TRBD1. This CDR3 has 16 residues. CDR1 SGHVS and CDR2 FQNEAQ come from the germline V gene. V shed 4 bases, J shed 7 bases, and the junction held 13 bases outside the gene matches. In nucleotides, the CDR3 is TGTGCCAGCAGCTACCTCGACAGGGATAAGTCCCAGCCCCAGCATTTT. The encoded protein is CASSYLDRDKSQPQHF.

This clone was picked up many times. The chain couples TRBV14 to TRBJ1-4; D gene uncertain. V was pared by 2 bases and J by 7 bases, with 8 bases between. This CDR3 has 13 amino acids. Germline values: CDR1 SGHDN, CDR2 FVKESK. CDR3 coding DNA: TGTGCCAGCAGCCAATATTCCAGTGAAAAACTGTTTTTT. As protein: CASSQYSSEKLFF.

The chain joins TRBV11-2 to TRBJ2-7, with TRBD2 as a possible D gene (6 bases). The CDR3 is made up of 16 amino acids. V was pared by 1 base and J by 7 bases, with 20 bases between. The germline V gene has CDR1 SGHAT and CDR2 FQNNGV. The CDR3 protein is CASSLVGAGRSGEQYF. The CDR3 nucleotides read TGTGCCAGCAGCTTAGTAGGAGCAGGGAGGTCCGGGGAGCAGTACTTC.

The rearrangement links TRBV5-6 to TRBJ2-1; 8 nucleotides agree with TRBD1. The CDR3 runs 15 residues. With 0 bases clipped from V and 6 bases from J, the junction kept 5 bases outside the gene matches. Per germline, CDR1 SGHDT and CDR2 YYEEEE. The DNA of the CDR3 is TGTGCCAGCAGCTTGGGGACAGGGAGGCTCAATGAGCAGTTCTTC. As protein: CASSLGTGRLNEQFF.

The sample holds a few counts of this clone. The J gene is TRBJ1-4, the V gene TRBV2, with D possibly TRBD1 on 6 matching bases. The germline gives CDR1 SNHLY, CDR2 FYNNEI. Deletions cut 7 bases from V and 0 bases from J, with 15 bases between. The CDR3 extends over 16 amino acids. The CDR3 nucleotides are TGTGCCAGCAAAGGGGGAGTAACTGCAACTAATGAAAAACTGTTTTTT. This codes for CASKGGVTATNEKLFF.

There are many counts of this clone. This chain links TRBV5-4 with TRBJ1-1; 7 nucleotides match TRBD1. Germline CDR1 and CDR2: SGHNT and YYREEE (reference sequence). The V segment lost 0 bases and the J segment 7 bases; nucleotides outside the gene matches: 6. This CDR3 contains 14 residues. CDR3 nucleotides: TGTGCCAGCAGCTTGGCATTGACAGGGTATGAAGCTTTCTTT. Translating gives CASSLALTGYEAFF.

The rearrangement joins TRBV5-1 to TRBJ1-2, with 8 bases aligning to TRBD1. With 3 bases clipped from V and 6 bases from J, the junction kept 7 bases outside the gene matches. The CDR3 is 14 amino acids. CDR1 and CDR2 (germline): SGHRS, YFSETQ. In DNA form, the CDR3 reads TGCGCCAGCAGCTACGGACAGGGCGTCAATGGCTACACCTTC. Translation: CASSYGQGVNGYTF.

This clone was seen many times. The V and J genes are TRBV19 and TRBJ2-7; tentatively, D is TRBD2 (6 bases). The CDR3 spans 13 residues. Trimming pared 10 bases from V and 3 bases from J, leaving 16 bases between. The germline V gene encodes CDR1 LNHDA and CDR2 SQIVND (reference sequence). This CDR3 is CATRNLGSYEQYF. The CDR3 coding sequence is TGTGCCACTAGGAATCTCGGGAGCTACGAGCAGTACTTC.

This clone was seen repeatedly, ten times or more. The chain combines TRBV5-1 with TRBJ2-1; D unclear. Germline V gene data show CDR1 as SGHRS and CDR2 as YFSETQ. CDR3 size: 11 residues. Trimming shortened V by 0 bases and J by 9 bases, and 4 bases separated the two germline ends. The CDR3 region has the DNA TGCGCCAGCAGCTTGGGGGCTGAGCAGTTCTTC. Translating it yields CASSLGAEQFF.

The J gene is TRBJ2-5, the V gene TRBV4-3; 10 nucleotides match TRBD2. Germline CDR1 and CDR2: LGHNA and YSLEER. The length of the CDR3 is 16 residues. V was clipped by 4 bases and J by 2 bases; unmatched bases: 7. This chain's CDR3 is CASSPVSGGGQETQYF. In DNA form, the CDR3 reads TGCGCCAGCAGCCCAGTCAGCGGGGGGGGACAAGAGACCCAGTACTTC.

The table lists this clone with many counts. V and J are TRBV6-4 and TRBJ1-1; D may be TRBD1 (5 bases). This CDR3 is built from 12 residues. V was trimmed by 7 bases and J by 4 bases, leaving 10 bases between them. Looked up from germline, CDR1 is MRHNA and CDR2 is SNTAGT. The CDR3: CASKGAATEAFF. In DNA form, the CDR3 reads TGTGCCAGCAAAGGGGCCGCCACTGAAGCTTTCTTT.

This clone was recorded many times. The chain links TRBV2 to TRBJ1-5; D may be TRBD1 (6 bases). Trimming shortened V by 6 bases and J by 2 bases, and 8 bases separated the two germline ends. The CDR3 runs to 13 residues. Germline lookup yields CDR1 SNHLY and CDR2 FYNNEI. CDR3: CASSRQGNQPQHF. DNA for the CDR3: TGTGCCAGCAGCAGACAGGGCAATCAGCCCCAGCATTTT.

The rearrangement links TRBV4-2 to TRBJ2-3; 9 bases are a match to TRBD2. This CDR3 has 17 amino acids. Germline loops: CDR1 LGHNA, CDR2 YNFKEQ. V shed 2 bases, J shed 8 bases, and the junction held 14 bases outside the gene matches. The CDR3 protein is CASSQSQRGANRGTQYF. The CDR3 DNA reads TGTGCCAGCAGCCAAAGCCAGCGGGGGGCCAACAGAGGTACGCAGTATTTT.

This clone appeared a few times. This CDR3 is CASSPDSSSGNTIYF. The CDR3 nucleotides read TGCGCCAGCAGCCCCGACAGCAGCTCTGGAAACACCATATATTTT. The V call is TRBV4-3, the J call TRBJ1-3, with D possibly matching TRBD1 (5 bases). V dropped 4 bases and J dropped 0 bases, with 10 bases sitting between them. The germline V gene encodes CDR1 LGHNA and CDR2 YSLEER. The CDR3 extends over 15 amino acids.